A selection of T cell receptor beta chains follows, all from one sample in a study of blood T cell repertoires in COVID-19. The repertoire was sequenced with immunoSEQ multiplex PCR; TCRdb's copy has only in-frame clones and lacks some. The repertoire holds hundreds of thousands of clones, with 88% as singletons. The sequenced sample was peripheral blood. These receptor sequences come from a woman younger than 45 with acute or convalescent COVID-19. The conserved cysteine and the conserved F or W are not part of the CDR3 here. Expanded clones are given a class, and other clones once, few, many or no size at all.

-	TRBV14	ASSARGPRSAF
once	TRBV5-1	ASSLSGASTDTQY
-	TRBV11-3	ASSLDWTGGTKNIQY
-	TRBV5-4	ASSLPAGASYNEQF
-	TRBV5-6	ASSLDPGGGISPLH
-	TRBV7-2	ASSLNPGGRETQY
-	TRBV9	ASDRTYSNQPQH
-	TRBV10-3	AISGGDLGSPLH
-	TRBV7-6	ASSLGLAGVEQY
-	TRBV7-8	ASSWTANEKLF
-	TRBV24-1	ATSDSAGPYEQY
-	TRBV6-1	ASSERIGTGDGEQF
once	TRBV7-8	ASSAGGRSYEQY
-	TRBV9	ASSGDRGSSYNSPLH
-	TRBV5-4	ASSPQGQGYGYT